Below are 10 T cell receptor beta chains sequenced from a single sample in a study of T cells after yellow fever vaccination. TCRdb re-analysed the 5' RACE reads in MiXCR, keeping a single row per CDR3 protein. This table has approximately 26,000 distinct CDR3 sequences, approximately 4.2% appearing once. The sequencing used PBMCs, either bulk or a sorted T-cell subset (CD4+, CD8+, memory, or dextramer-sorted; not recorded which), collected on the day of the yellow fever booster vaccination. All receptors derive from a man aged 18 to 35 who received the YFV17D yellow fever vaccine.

CDR3 protein: CASRRPGLALEQYF. CDR3 bases: TGTGCCAGCAGGCGTCCGGGACTAGCACTCGAGCAGTACTTC. The chain combines TRBV5-8 with TRBJ2-7, with 9 bases aligning to TRBD2. V shed 5 bases and J 6 bases; nucleotides not matched to a gene: 9. The CDR3 has 14 residues. The germline V gene has CDR1 SGHTS and CDR2 YDEGEE.

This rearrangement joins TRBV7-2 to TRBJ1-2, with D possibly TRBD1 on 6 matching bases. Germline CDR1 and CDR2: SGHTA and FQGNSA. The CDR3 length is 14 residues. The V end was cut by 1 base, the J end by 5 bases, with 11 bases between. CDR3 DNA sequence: TGTGCCAGCAGCTTAGGAGGGGGGGGTTATGGCTACACCTTC. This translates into CASSLGGGGYGYTF.

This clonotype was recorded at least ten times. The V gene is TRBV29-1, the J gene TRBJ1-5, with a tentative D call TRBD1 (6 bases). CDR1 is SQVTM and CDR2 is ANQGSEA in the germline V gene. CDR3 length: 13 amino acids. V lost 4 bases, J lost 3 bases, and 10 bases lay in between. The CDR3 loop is CSVADRLNQPQHF. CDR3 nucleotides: TGCAGCGTTGCTGACAGGCTCAATCAGCCCCAGCATTTT.

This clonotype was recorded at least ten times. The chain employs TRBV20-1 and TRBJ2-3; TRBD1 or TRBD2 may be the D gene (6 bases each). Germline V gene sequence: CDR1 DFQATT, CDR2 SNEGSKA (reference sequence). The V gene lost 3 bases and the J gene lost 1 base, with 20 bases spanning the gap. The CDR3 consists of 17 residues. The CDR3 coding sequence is TGCAGTGCTAGGGCCCCACCGGGGGCGGTTGGCACAGATACGCAGTATTTT. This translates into CSARAPPGAVGTDTQYF.

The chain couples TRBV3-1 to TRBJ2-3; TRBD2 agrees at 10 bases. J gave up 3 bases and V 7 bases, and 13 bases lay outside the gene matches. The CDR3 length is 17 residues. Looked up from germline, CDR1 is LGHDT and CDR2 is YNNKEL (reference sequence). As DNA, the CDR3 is TGTGCCAGCAACCTTTGGAGCGGGGGGGCCTCGACAGATACGCAGTATTTT. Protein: CASNLWSGGASTDTQYF.

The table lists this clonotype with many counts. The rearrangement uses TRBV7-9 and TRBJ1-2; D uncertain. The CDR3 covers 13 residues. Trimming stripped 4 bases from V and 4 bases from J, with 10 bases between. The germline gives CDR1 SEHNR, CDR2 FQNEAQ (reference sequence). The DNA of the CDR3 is TGTGCCAGCAGCTCTGACGCAAGCTATGGCTACACCTTC. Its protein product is CASSSDASYGYTF.

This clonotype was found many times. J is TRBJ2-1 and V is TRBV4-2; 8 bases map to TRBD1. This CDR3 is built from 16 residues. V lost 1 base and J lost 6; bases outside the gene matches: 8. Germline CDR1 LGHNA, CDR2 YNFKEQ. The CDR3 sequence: CASSQAGQGQANEQFF. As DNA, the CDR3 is TGTGCCAGCAGCCAAGCAGGGCAGGGACAGGCCAATGAGCAGTTCTTC.

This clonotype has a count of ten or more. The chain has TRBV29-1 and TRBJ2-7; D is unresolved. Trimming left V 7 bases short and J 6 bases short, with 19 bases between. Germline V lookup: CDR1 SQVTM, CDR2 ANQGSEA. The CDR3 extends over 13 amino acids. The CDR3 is CSAGRQESTEQYF. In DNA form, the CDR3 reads TGCAGCGCTGGGCGACAAGAGTCAACCGAGCAGTACTTC.

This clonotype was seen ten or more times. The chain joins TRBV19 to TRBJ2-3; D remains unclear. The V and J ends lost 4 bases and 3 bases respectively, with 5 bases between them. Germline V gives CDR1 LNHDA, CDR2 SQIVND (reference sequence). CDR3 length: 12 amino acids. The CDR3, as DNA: TGTGCCAGTAGTACCTCAACAGATACGCAGTATTTT. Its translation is CASSTSTDTQYF.

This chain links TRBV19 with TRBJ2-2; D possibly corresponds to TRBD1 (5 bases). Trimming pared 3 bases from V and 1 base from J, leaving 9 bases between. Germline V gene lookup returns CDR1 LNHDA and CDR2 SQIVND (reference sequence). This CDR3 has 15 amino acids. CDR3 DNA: TGTGCCAGTAGTATTGGGGCAGAGAACACCGGGGAGCTGTTTTTT. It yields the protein CASSIGAENTGELFF. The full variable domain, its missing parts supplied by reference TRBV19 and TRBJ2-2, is DGGITQSPKYLFRKEGQNVTLSCEQNLNHDAMYWYRQDPGQGLRLIYYSQIVNDFQKGDIAEGYSVSREKKESFPLTVTSAQKNPTAFYLCASSIGAENTGELFFGEGSRLTVL.